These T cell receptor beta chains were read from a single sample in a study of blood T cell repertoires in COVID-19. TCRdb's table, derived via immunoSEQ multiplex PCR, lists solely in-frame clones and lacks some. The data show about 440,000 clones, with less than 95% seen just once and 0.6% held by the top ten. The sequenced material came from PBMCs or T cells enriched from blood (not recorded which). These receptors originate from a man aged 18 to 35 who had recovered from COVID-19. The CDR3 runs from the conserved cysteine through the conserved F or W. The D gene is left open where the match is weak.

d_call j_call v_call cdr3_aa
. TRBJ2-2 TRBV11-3 CASSLARGTGELFF
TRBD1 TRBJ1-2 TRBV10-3 CASQGTANYGYTF
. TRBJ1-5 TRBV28 CASSFRSSNQPQHF
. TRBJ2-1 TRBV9 CASSATSNEQFF
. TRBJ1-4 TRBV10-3 CAISAGSNEKLFF
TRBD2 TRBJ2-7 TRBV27 CASSLLGEGPYEQYF
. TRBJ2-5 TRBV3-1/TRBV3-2 CASSQGRSHQETQYF
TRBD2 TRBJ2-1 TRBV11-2 CASSRILAGGGNEQFF
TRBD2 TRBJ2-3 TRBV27 CASSTSGGSTDTQYF
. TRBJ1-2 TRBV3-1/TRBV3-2 CASSTRGSYGYTF
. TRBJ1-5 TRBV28 CASTSGGTHQPQHF
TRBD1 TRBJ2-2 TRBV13 CASSRDRNTGELFF
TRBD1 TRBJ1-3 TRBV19 CASRRRTGDAGNTIYF
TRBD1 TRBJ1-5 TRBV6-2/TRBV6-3 CASSLGQGLGQPQHF
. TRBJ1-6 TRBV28 CASSLWEGSSYNSPLHF
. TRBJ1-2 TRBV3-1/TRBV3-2 CASSQGNRVSTF
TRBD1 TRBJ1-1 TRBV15 CATELDRGNTEAFF
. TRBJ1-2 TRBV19 CASSIGSGASYGYTF
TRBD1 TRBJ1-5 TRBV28 CASTATGRTKPQHF
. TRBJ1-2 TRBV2 CASSTRELGYTF
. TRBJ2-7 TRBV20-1 CSAREPDEQYF
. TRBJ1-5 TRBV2 CASSEGMRGGGKNQPQHF
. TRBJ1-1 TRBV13 CASTQGFRGNTEAFF
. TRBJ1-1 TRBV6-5 CASANRAPLQAFF
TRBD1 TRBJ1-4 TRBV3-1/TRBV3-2 CASSQGGTANEKLFF
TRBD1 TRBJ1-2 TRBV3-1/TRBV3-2 CASSQGTGTGYTF
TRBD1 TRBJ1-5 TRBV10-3 CATRTGGIGKQPQHF
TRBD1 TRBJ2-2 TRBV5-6 CASSYQTGYSGELFF
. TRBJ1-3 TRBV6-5 CASSYDSSSGNTIYF
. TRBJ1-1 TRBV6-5 CASRKTVNTEAFF
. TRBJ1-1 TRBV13 CASSLRGTGGAFF
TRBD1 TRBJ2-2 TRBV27 CASSLRTGGSTGELFF
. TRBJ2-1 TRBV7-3 CASSPAGSSYNEQFF
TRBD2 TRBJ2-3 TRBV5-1 CASSRLAGGLPDTQYF
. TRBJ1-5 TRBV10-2 CASRREDSNQPQHF
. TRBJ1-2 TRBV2 CASSELDSWTGGYTF
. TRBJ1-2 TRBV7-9 CASRRRFSGYTF
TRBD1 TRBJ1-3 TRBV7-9 CASSPTGMSGNTIYF
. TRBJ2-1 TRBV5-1 CASSFGLARKSYNEQFF
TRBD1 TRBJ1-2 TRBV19 CASSSGQGGLRGYTF
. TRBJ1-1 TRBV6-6 CASNNRNTEAFF
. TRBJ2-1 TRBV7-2 CASSFGRGEQFF
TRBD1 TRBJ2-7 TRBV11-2 CASSPGTGAYEQYF
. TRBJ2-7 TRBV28 CASLAGVEQYF
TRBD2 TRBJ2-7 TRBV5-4 CASSIGLAGVDEQYF
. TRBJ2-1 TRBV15 CATSRQGREQFF
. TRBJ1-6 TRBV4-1 CASSLRQASNSPLHF
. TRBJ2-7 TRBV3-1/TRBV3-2 CASSPGASRYEQYF
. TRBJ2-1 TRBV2 CASRAARMSYNEQFF